Listed here are 4 T cell receptor beta chains from one sample, sequenced in a study of blood T cell repertoires in COVID-19. Using immunoSEQ multiplex PCR, the repertoire was profiled, and TCRdb retains in-frame clones only, with some absent. The table has about 120,000 clones, around four fifths seen once. Source material: peripheral blood. The receptor source for this set is a woman aged 40 to 50 with acute or convalescent COVID-19.

CDR3 DNA: TGTGCCAGCAGCTCCAACCTCTCCCCCTCGCTACTCCACTTT. It codes for CASSSNLSPSLLHF. The chain employs TRBV13 and TRBJ1-6; no clear D gene. Trimming left V 4 bases short and J 16 bases short, with 20 bases between. This CDR3 region has 14 residues. Germline loops: CDR1 PRHDT, CDR2 FYEKMQ (reference sequence).

The chain combines TRBV2 with TRBJ2-2; 8 nucleotides match TRBD2. The CDR3 has 14 residues. With V trimmed by 7 bases and J by 2 bases, 3 bases remained unmatched. Germline lookup yields CDR1 SNHLY and CDR2 FYNNEI. CDR3 sequence (DNA): TGTGCCAGCATTAGCGGGACCAACACCGGGGAGCTGTTTTTT. Protein product: CASISGTNTGELFF.

The gene calls are TRBV4-3 and TRBJ1-2; 9 bases are a match to TRBD1. Germline V gene data show CDR1 as LGHNA and CDR2 as YSLEER. The junction had 9 bases not matched to a gene; V was cut back by 2 bases and J by 8 bases. This CDR3 spans 15 amino acids. DNA of the CDR3: TGCGCCAGCAGCCAACATCTCTCGGGGACAGGGGGCTACACCTTC. It yields the protein CASSQHLSGTGGYTF.

This clone occurred a few times. The chain carries TRBV5-1 and TRBJ1-2, with TRBD1 identical over 9 bases. CDR3 size: 14 residues. CDR1 is SGHRS and CDR2 is YFSETQ in the germline V gene. V was clipped by 2 bases and J by 8 bases; unmatched bases: 7. CDR3 residues: CASSFGTGSGGYTF. CDR3 nucleotide sequence: TGCGCCAGCAGCTTCGGGACAGGGTCAGGAGGCTACACCTTC.